The text below deals with one TCR beta chain. The antigen remains unidentified. The data are from a study of OX40 agonist ivuxolimab in advanced cancers. Overall study context: Patients in dose escalation had liver, melanoma, kidney or head and neck cancers. Cohort: around 79% men, mean age about 60, aged roughly 20 to 79. Under the entry rules, prior anti-PD-1, anti-PD-L1 or anti-CTLA-4 therapy was allowed, and more than 35% had some. Study-level findings and limits: CD8+ T cells averaged more expanded clones than CD4+.

Sequencing was performed with immunoSEQ multiplex PCR; in TCRdb, only in-frame clones are kept and a portion is missing. The data hold roughly 80,000 clones, with over 90% observed a single time. The V segment lost 0 bases and the J segment 3 bases; nucleotides outside the gene matches: 3. This CDR3 has 18 residues. Germline CDR1 is SGHTA and CDR2 is FQGTGA. Sequenced material: CD4+ or CD8+ T cells sorted from blood, taken in a trial of the OX40 agonist ivuxolimab. The sequence was collected from an adult with an advanced solid tumor such as melanoma, head and neck, liver or kidney cancer. This chain links TRBV7-3 with TRBJ2-2; TRBD2 matches at 14 bases. In nucleotides, the CDR3 is TGTGCCAGCAGCTTAACAGGGGGACTAGCGGGAGACACCGGGGAGCTGTTTTTT. Translating gives CASSLTGGLAGDTGELFF.